Each of the 25 T cell receptor beta chains below was sequenced from the same sample in a study of blood T cell repertoires in COVID-19. Profiled with immunoSEQ multiplex PCR; TCRdb holds only in-frame clones, not every one. In the table there are a few hundred thousand clones, about nine tenths of which are singletons. The sample was peripheral blood. The receptors here all came from a man aged 45-65 years with acute or convalescent COVID-19.

J is TRBJ1-1 and V is TRBV6-1; TRBD1 aligns across 8 bases. With V trimmed by 6 bases and J by 6 bases, 9 bases remained unmatched. This CDR3 has 14 residues. The germline gives CDR1 MNHNS, CDR2 SASEGT. CDR3 protein: CASSTTGGRAEAFF. The CDR3 nucleotides are TGTGCCAGCAGCACCACAGGGGGACGCGCTGAAGCTTTCTTT.

This rearrangement joins TRBV9 to TRBJ2-3; tentatively, D is TRBD1 (6 bases). Germline V gene sequence: CDR1 SGDLS, CDR2 YYNGEE. The germline V and J ends were trimmed by 3 bases and 4 bases, with 15 bases remaining between them. The CDR3 extends over 15 amino acids. CDR3 bases: TGTGCCAGCAGCGCATACACAGGGAATCCAGATACGCAGTATTTT. Translating gives CASSAYTGNPDTQYF. Full variable domain (rest looked up from reference TRBV9 and TRBJ2-3): DSGVTQTPKHLITATGQRVTLRCSPRSGDLSVYWYQQSLDQGLQFLIQYYNGEERAKGNILERFSAQQFPDLHSELNLSSLELGDSALYFCASSAYTGNPDTQYFGPGTRLTVL.

The chain carries TRBV6-5 and TRBJ1-6; a weak D match, TRBD1 (6 bases). The CDR3 loop spans 14 amino acids. With 6 bases removed from V and 6 bases from J, the gap between germline ends came to 12 bases. Germline V gives CDR1 MNHEY, CDR2 SVGAGI. The CDR3 nucleotides are TGTGCCAGCAGAGATAGGGGGGGTAATTCACCCCTCCACTTT. It encodes CASRDRGGNSPLHF.

The chain joins TRBV7-2 to TRBJ1-4, with 8 bases lining up with TRBD1. The ends lost 5 bases at V and 8 bases at J; junction bases unmatched: 7. The germline CDR1 and CDR2 sequences are SGHTA and FQGNSA. The CDR3 totals 14 residues. The CDR3 sequence is CASSVGQGREKLFF. Here the CDR3 DNA reads TGTGCCAGCAGCGTAGGACAGGGTCGAGAAAAACTGTTTTTT.

Here the CDR3 DNA reads TGTGCCAGCTCACCACCCCTTGGGAGTCACAAGAGCTCTGGAAACACCATATATTTT. Translated, it gives CASSPPLGSHKSSGNTIYF. The chain joins TRBV18 to TRBJ1-3; D is unresolved. Germline CDR1 reads KGHSH; CDR2 reads LQKENI. CDR3 length: 19 residues. Trimming cost V 0 bases and J 0 bases, with 18 bases left between them.

The chain couples TRBV6-5 to TRBJ1-2; D possibly corresponds to TRBD1 (5 bases). This CDR3 spans 12 amino acids. Trimming left V 5 bases short and J 8 bases short, with 12 bases between. Germline V CDR1 and CDR2: MNHEY, SVGAGI. As DNA, the CDR3 is TGTGCCAGCAGTACCTATGGGGCGGGCTACACCTTC. Amino acid sequence: CASSTYGAGYTF.

As DNA, the CDR3 is TGCGCCAGCAGCGGACAGGGTTCGAAGGAAAAACTGTTTTTT. As protein: CASSGQGSKEKLFF. The genes are TRBV10-1 and TRBJ1-4, with TRBD1 matching 8 bases. Looked up from germline, CDR1 is WNHNN and CDR2 is SYGVQD (reference sequence). J lost 8 bases, V lost 6 bases, and 8 bases had no gene match. The CDR3 sequence is 14 residues long.

The chain employs TRBV3-1 (or the pseudogene TRBV3-2) and TRBJ1-2; D possibly corresponds to TRBD1 (5 bases). V was cut by 2 bases and J by 7 bases, with 17 bases left in between. The CDR3 consists of 15 residues. Germline CDR1 and CDR2: LGHDT and YNNKEL (reference sequence). CDR3 loop: CASSQRRGSLPGYTF. The DNA for the CDR3 is TGTGCCAGCAGCCAACGAAGGGGTAGCCTGCCTGGCTACACCTTC.

This clone was found once. The chain uses TRBV18 and TRBJ1-5; TRBD1 is a possible D gene (6 bases). From germline, CDR1 is KGHSH and CDR2 LQKENI. There are 13 residues in the CDR3. V dropped 6 bases and J dropped 3 bases, with 9 bases sitting between them. Written as DNA, the CDR3 is TGTGCCAGCTCCGGACAGCTCAATCAGCCCCAGCATTTT. The encoded protein is CASSGQLNQPQHF.

This clone came up once. The V and J genes are TRBV6-5 and TRBJ1-5, with a tentative D call TRBD1 (6 bases). The germline V gene encodes CDR1 MNHEY and CDR2 SVGAGI. V lost 6 bases and J 6 bases, leaving 15 bases between the germline ends. This CDR3 is built from 14 residues. In nucleotides, the CDR3 is TGTGCCAGCAGCTCCCAGGGGTTGGGTCAGCCCCAGCATTTT. Protein product: CASSSQGLGQPQHF.

This clone appeared a few times. V usage is TRBV9 and J usage is TRBJ1-1, with unresolved D. Trimming stripped 5 bases from V and 3 bases from J, with 5 bases between. CDR3 length: 11 amino acids. In germline, CDR1 is SGDLS, CDR2 YYNGEE. The CDR3 protein is CASSRDTEAFF. CDR3 in DNA: TGTGCCAGCAGTAGAGACACTGAAGCTTTCTTT.

The chain uses TRBV6-5 and TRBJ1-3; 10 bases are a match to TRBD1. From germline, CDR1 is MNHEY and CDR2 SVGAGI. The CDR3 is 15 amino acids. V dropped 6 bases and J dropped 1; count of bases not matched to a gene: 3. CDR3 sequence (DNA): TGTGCCAGCAGGGGACAGGGGCTTTCTGGAAACACCATATATTTT. This translates into CASRGQGLSGNTIYF.

The chain carries TRBV11-2 and TRBJ1-1; D may be TRBD1 (5 bases). Per germline, CDR1 SGHAT and CDR2 FQNNGV. This CDR3 has 15 residues. V lost 2 bases, J lost 2 bases, and 12 bases lay in between. CDR3 sequence (DNA): TGTGCCAGCAGCTTAAAAGTGACAGACAACACTGAAGCTTTCTTT. Translating gives CASSLKVTDNTEAFF.

The chain recombines TRBV12-3 or TRBV12-4 with TRBJ1-2; no firm D call. This CDR3 region has 12 residues. Trimming took 3 bases from V and 4 from J, leaving 6 bases between them. In DNA, the CDR3 is TGTGCCAGCAGTTTTGCGGGCTATGGCTACACCTTC. It encodes CASSFAGYGYTF.

The chain couples TRBV6-5 to TRBJ2-5; the match to TRBD1 covers 9 bases. The V segment lost 0 bases and the J segment 6 bases; nucleotides outside the gene matches: 2. This CDR3 has 14 residues. The germline V gene has CDR1 MNHEY and CDR2 SVGAGI. CDR3 in DNA: TGTGCCAGCAGTTACTCGACAGGGGGGAAGACCCAGTACTTC. Its protein product is CASSYSTGGKTQYF.

This clone was picked up one time. This rearrangement joins TRBV5-1 to TRBJ1-2, with a weak D call TRBD1 (5 bases). CDR3 size: 14 residues. Germline V gene data show CDR1 as SGHRS and CDR2 as YFSETQ. V lost 4 bases to trimming and J lost 7 bases, with 17 bases between them. In DNA form, the CDR3 reads TGCGCCAGCAGCCGTTACCAGGGCGGTTCTGGCTACACCTTC. It encodes CASSRYQGGSGYTF.

This clone showed up just a few times. The chain couples TRBV19 to TRBJ2-1; possibly TRBD2 for D (6 bases). The V gene's germline CDR1 is LNHDA and CDR2 SQIVND (reference sequence). The CDR3 consists of 14 residues. The ends were cut back, 0 bases at V and 12 bases at J, with 15 bases in the middle. The CDR3 DNA is TGTGCCAGTAGTATAGAAGGGCTTACCGGGGGGCAGTTCTTC. It specifies CASSIEGLTGGQFF.

V and J are TRBV19 and TRBJ2-5, with D maybe TRBD2 (6 bases). The CDR3 is made up of 14 amino acids. Germline values: CDR1 LNHDA, CDR2 SQIVND (reference sequence). Trimming removed 5 bases from V and 2 bases from J, with 12 bases in between. The CDR3 reads CASSFPGLQETQYF. The DNA for the CDR3 is TGTGCCAGTAGTTTCCCGGGACTTCAAGAGACCCAGTACTTC.

This clone showed up just once. The chain combines TRBV19 with TRBJ1-5; 10 nucleotides align to TRBD1. This CDR3 region has 17 residues. Trimming cost V 4 bases and J 0 bases; bases outside gene matches: 6. Germline V CDR1 and CDR2: LNHDA, SQIVND (reference sequence). The CDR3 DNA reads as TGTGCCAGTAGTAAAAAGGGACAGGGGATTAGCAATCAGCCCCAGCATTTT. It codes for CASSKKGQGISNQPQHF.

The CDR3 is CASSLELGYGYTF. CDR3 DNA: TGCGCCAGCAGCTTGGAACTAGGGTATGGCTACACCTTC. The rearrangement uses TRBV5-1 and TRBJ1-2; D is unclear. This CDR3 is built from 13 residues. V was pared by 0 bases and J by 5 bases, with 8 bases between. Germline V CDR1 and CDR2: SGHRS, YFSETQ.

J is TRBJ2-5 and V is TRBV10-3, with 11 bases lining up with TRBD1. The V gene end was trimmed by 4 bases and the J gene end by 5 bases; junction bases not matched to a gene: 3. Germline-derived CDR1 and CDR2 are ENHRY and SYGVKD. The CDR3 totals 14 residues. In DNA, the CDR3 is TGTGCCATCAGTGGGACAGGGGGCGACGAGACCCAGTACTTC. It is translated as CAISGTGGDETQYF.

V gene TRBV7-9 combines with J gene TRBJ2-2, with TRBD1 identical over 9 bases. The V gene's germline CDR1 is SEHNR and CDR2 FQNEAQ (reference sequence). This CDR3 has 16 residues. The junction had 6 bases not matched to a gene; V was cut back by 5 bases and J by 2 bases. CDR3 nucleotides: TGTGCCAGCAGCCCCTGGACAGGGGCCAACACCGGGGAGCTGTTTTTT. It encodes CASSPWTGANTGELFF.

The chain recombines TRBV29-1 with TRBJ1-1; TRBD1 aligns across 8 bases. Per the germline V gene, CDR1 is SQVTM and CDR2 is ANQGSEA. Trimming at V came to 6 bases and at J to 4 bases, leaving 7 bases not matched to a gene. The CDR3 has 13 residues. CDR3 protein: CSVGQGGSTEAFF. The CDR3 bases are TGCAGCGTCGGACAGGGCGGGAGCACTGAAGCTTTCTTT.

The V gene is TRBV13, the J gene TRBJ1-3, with D possibly matching TRBD1 (5 bases). From germline, CDR1 is PRHDT and CDR2 FYEKMQ (reference sequence). The V gene lost 5 bases and the J gene lost 4 bases, with 15 bases spanning the gap. CDR3 length equals 15 residues. The CDR3 DNA reads as TGTGCCAGCAGCAAAGAGGTGGCAGGGGGAAACACCATATATTTT. This translates into CASSKEVAGGNTIYF.

V is TRBV3-1 (or the pseudogene TRBV3-2) and J is TRBJ2-1, with D possibly TRBD2 on 6 matching bases. In germline, CDR1 is LGHDT, CDR2 YNNKEL (reference sequence). This CDR3 is built from 13 residues. V was clipped by 7 bases and J by 8 bases, with 15 bases between them. The CDR3 bases are TGTGCCAGCACCCCATGGGGGGAAGATGAGCAGTTCTTC. Its protein is CASTPWGEDEQFF.